The present T cell receptor beta chain was sequenced within a study of T cell responses to AZD1222 COVID-19 vaccine. Study results and limitations: Donors were chiefly white British, with a greater number of females, and clonal diversity was perhaps underestimated.

Here immunoSEQ multiplex PCR was the method, and the copy in TCRdb shows in-frame clones only, minus some. Of 55,000 to 75,000 clones in the sample, 79% were seen once. Remarks on this clone: Its antigen remains unidentified.

This TCR was recovered from an adult in good health. The sample was peripheral blood, taken on day 0 of MenACWY control vaccination.

Written as DNA, the CDR3 is TGTGCCAGCAGTACGGGACAGGGGAGTACTGAAGCTTTCTTT. The encoded protein is CASSTGQGSTEAFF. The chain combines TRBV5-4 with TRBJ1-1, with TRBD1 identical over 10 bases. This CDR3 spans 14 amino acids. The junction had 6 bases not matched to a gene; V was cut back by 5 bases and J by 5 bases. Germline lookup yields CDR1 SGHNT and CDR2 YYREEE (reference sequence).